The TCR beta chain under discussion was sequenced for a study of CD8 T cells in ankylosing spondylitis. This clonotype appeared many times. The ends were cut back, 2 bases at V and 3 bases at J, with 7 bases in the middle. Germline CDR1 reads KGHSH; CDR2 reads LQKENI. The CDR3 length is 14 residues. MiXCR, run by TCRdb on the 5' RACE reads, gives a single entry per CDR3 protein. The sample has some 71,000 distinct CDR3 sequences, about 5% seen once. This receptor was obtained from a male donor with ankylosing spondylitis or in good health (not recorded which). The V gene is TRBV18, the J gene TRBJ2-2; no clear D. Material: blood, either unsorted or a sorted T cell fraction (not recorded which). CDR3: CASSPMSYTGELFF. The DNA of the CDR3 is TGTGCCAGCTCACCAATGAGTTACACCGGGGAGCTGTTTTTT. The full variable domain, with the rest looked up from reference TRBV18 and TRBJ2-2, is NAGVMQNPRHLVRRRGQEARLRCSPMKGHSHVYWYRQLPEEGLKFMVYLQKENIIDESGMPKERFSAEFPKEGPSILRIQQVVRGDSAAYFCASSPMSYTGELFFGEGSRLTVL.